The 17 T cell receptor beta chains presented below share a single source sample, sequenced in a study of blood T cells in healthy people across ages. Combining a sample-barcoded 5' primer with a J-beta primer mix, a second PCR ran for roughly 6 to 12 cycles. TCRdb re-called the 5' RACE reads with MiXCR, one entry per CDR3 protein. The sample has 780,000 or so distinct CDR3 sequences; around 25% are singletons. This sample was also put to use in a study of T cells of mothers and their children.

The sequencing input was blood. The origin of the receptors is a boy under 18 in good health.

The chain combines TRBV29-1 with TRBJ2-7, with D perhaps TRBD1 (5 bases). The CDR3 is 11 residues long. Germline CDR1 and CDR2: SQVTM and ANQGSEA. V was cut by 8 bases and J by 1 base, with 9 bases left in between. CDR3 amino acids: CSIRQSYEQYF. The CDR3 coding sequence is TGCAGCATTAGACAGTCCTACGAGCAGTACTTC.

This clonotype was picked up one time. The V call is TRBV28, the J call TRBJ2-3; D is ambiguous. Germline-derived CDR1 and CDR2 are MDHEN and SYDVKM. V shed 1 base and J shed 3 bases, with 17 bases lying between them. This CDR3 contains 17 residues. Here the CDR3 reads CASSLLWGVDPTDTQYF. CDR3 in DNA: TGTGCCAGCAGTTTATTATGGGGTGTGGACCCGACAGATACGCAGTATTTT.

The chain employs TRBV20-1 and TRBJ1-6; 9 bases agree with TRBD1. Germline CDR1 DFQATT, CDR2 SNEGSKA (reference sequence). The CDR3 consists of 14 residues. The ends lost 2 bases at V and 7 bases at J; junction bases unmatched: 3. The CDR3 nucleotides read TGCAGTGCTAGACCTACAGGGGGCAATTCACCCCTCCACTTT. Its protein is CSARPTGGNSPLHF.

This clonotype was observed at least ten times. The chain couples TRBV7-3 to TRBJ2-3; D not certain. There are 13 residues in the CDR3. The germline V gene has CDR1 SGHTA and CDR2 FQGTGA. V lost 0 bases to trimming and J lost 1 base, with 2 bases between them. Written as DNA, the CDR3 is TGTGCCAGCAGCTTAACGGGCACAGATACGCAGTATTTT. Amino acids: CASSLTGTDTQYF.

The V gene is TRBV20-1, the J gene TRBJ2-5; TRBD2 might be the D (6 bases). The germline V gene encodes CDR1 DFQATT and CDR2 SNEGSKA (reference sequence). Trimming removed 0 bases at V and 5 bases at J, with 10 bases between. CDR3 length: 13 amino acids. As DNA, the CDR3 is TGCAGTGCTAGAGATCAAACTAGCGAGACCCAGTACTTC. This translates into CSARDQTSETQYF.

The genes are TRBV5-3 and TRBJ2-3, with D possibly being TRBD1 or TRBD2 (5 bases each). TRBV5-3 is treated as an ORF (open reading frame) with a function not yet certain. Deletions cut 8 bases from V and 5 bases from J, with 18 bases between. The CDR3 contains 14 residues. The CDR3 DNA is TGTGCCAGTCGGGACCTTCGGGGTGGAGATACGCAGTATTTT. Encoded protein: CASRDLRGGDTQYF.

This clonotype was seen a few times. The chain uses TRBV4-3 and TRBJ1-1, with 9 positions matching TRBD1. V lost 4 bases and J lost 4; bases outside the gene matches: 7. Germline CDR1 reads LGHNA; CDR2 reads YSLEER. This CDR3 has 15 amino acids. The CDR3 DNA is TGCGCCAGCAGCCCCGGGACAGGGCCAGGCACTGAAGCTTTCTTT. It specifies CASSPGTGPGTEAFF.

This clonotype was found a few times. V gene TRBV7-2 combines with J gene TRBJ1-3, with D possibly TRBD1 on 6 matching bases. CDR1 is SGHTA and CDR2 is FQGNSA in the germline V gene. V was trimmed by 4 bases and J by 0 bases, leaving 10 bases between them. The CDR3 extends over 15 amino acids. The CDR3 reads CASSSGVFSGNTIYF. CDR3 nucleotides: TGTGCCAGCAGCTCAGGGGTGTTCTCTGGAAACACCATATATTTT.

This rearrangement joins TRBV7-2 to TRBJ2-2; D unresolved. The CDR3 sequence is 16 residues long. Germline CDR1 and CDR2: SGHTA and FQGNSA. Trimming cost V 0 bases and J 3 bases, with 11 bases left between them. CDR3 amino acids: CASSLAIGSHTGELFF. The CDR3 DNA reads TGTGCCAGCAGCTTAGCCATAGGGTCGCACACCGGGGAGCTGTTTTTT.

The genes are TRBV9 and TRBJ2-7; 9 bases align to TRBD2. The length of the CDR3 is 15 residues. The J segment lost 3 bases and the V segment lost 0 bases, leaving 4 bases of the junction unmatched. Looked up from germline, CDR1 is SGDLS and CDR2 is YYNGEE. CDR3 amino acids: CASSVDPSGIYEQYF. Written as DNA, the CDR3 is TGTGCCAGCAGCGTAGATCCTAGCGGGATCTACGAGCAGTACTTC.

The rearrangement links TRBV4-3 to TRBJ2-7, with a tentative D call TRBD1 (5 bases). Germline values: CDR1 LGHNA, CDR2 YSLEER. This CDR3 has 15 residues. V lost 0 bases and J 4 bases, leaving 13 bases between the germline ends. The CDR3 DNA follows: TGCGCCAGCAGCCAAGATCCCACAGGAATGTACGAGCAGTACTTC. Encoded protein: CASSQDPTGMYEQYF.

This chain connects TRBV7-8 to TRBJ1-2; 8 nucleotides agree with TRBD1. This CDR3 spans 12 amino acids. With V trimmed by 10 bases and J by 6 bases, 7 bases remained unmatched. CDR1 is SGHVS and CDR2 is FQNEAQ in the germline V gene. CDR3 in amino acids: CAIPQGAHGYTF. As DNA, the CDR3 is TGTGCCATACCCCAGGGGGCACATGGCTACACCTTC.

This clonotype appeared a few times. This chain joins TRBV4-3 and TRBJ1-2; D is unclear. V was trimmed by 1 base and J by 4 bases, leaving 7 bases between them. From germline, CDR1 is LGHNA and CDR2 YSLEER. This CDR3 is 13 amino acids long. This chain's CDR3 is CASSQGRVYGYTF. The CDR3 region has the DNA TGCGCCAGCAGCCAAGGGCGGGTCTATGGCTACACCTTC.

The sample holds a few counts of this clonotype. This chain links TRBV6-2 or TRBV6-3 with TRBJ2-2; no reliable D call. Trimming removed 8 bases from V and 0 bases from J, with 7 bases in between. Germline V lookup: CDR1 MNHEY, CDR2 SVGEGT. This CDR3 is 13 amino acids long. CDR3 bases: TGTGCCAGCGGGGTATCGAACACCGGGGAGCTGTTTTTT. It yields the protein CASGVSNTGELFF.

This clonotype was recorded many times. The chain is built from TRBV12-3 or TRBV12-4 and TRBJ2-6, with D hard to call. Trimming shortened V by 6 bases and J by 0 bases, and 9 bases separated the two germline ends. This CDR3 has 15 residues. Written as DNA, the CDR3 is TGTGCCAGCAGCCCAACAGTCTCTGGGGCCAACGTCCTGACTTTC. Protein product: CASSPTVSGANVLTF.

The chain links TRBV5-5 to TRBJ2-1; TRBD2 aligns across 7 bases. The CDR3 contains 14 residues. V shed 4 bases, J shed 6 bases, and the junction held 7 bases outside the gene matches. CDR1 and CDR2 from the germline V gene are SGHKS and YYEKEE (reference sequence). The CDR3 DNA sequence: TGTGCCAGCAGCCTAGGACTAGGCATCAATGAGCAGTTCTTC. Protein product: CASSLGLGINEQFF.

For this clonotype: At one of its ends the junction is not consistent with the germline gene, which may arise from a read error. V usage is TRBV7-2 and J usage is TRBJ1-1, with a possible D match to TRBD1 (5 bases). The CDR3 contains 14 residues. The germline V gene encodes CDR1 SGHTA and CDR2 FQGNSA. CDR3 region: CAGRRRQSNAEAFF. The CDR3 DNA follows: TGTGCCGGCAGGAGACGACAGTCTAACGCTGAAGCTTTCTTT.